One sample yielded the 14 T cell receptor beta chains listed below, sequenced in a study of blood T cells in healthy people across ages. The second PCR ran roughly 7 to 12 cycles with a sample-barcoded 5' primer and J-beta primers. TCRdb recomputed calls from the 5' RACE reads with MiXCR, one row per CDR3 protein. In the table there are approximately 900,000 distinct CDR3 sequences, around 49% of which are singletons. Sequenced sample: blood. These receptors all stem from a man aged 30 to 39 in good health.

This clonotype has only a few counts. V and J are TRBV4-3 and TRBJ2-7; D gene uncertain. The CDR3 length is 16 residues. Germline V gene data show CDR1 as LGHNA and CDR2 as YSLEER. With 0 bases removed from V and 6 bases from J, the gap between germline ends came to 18 bases. The CDR3 sequence is CASSQDPGFGVGEQYF. The DNA of the CDR3 is TGCGCCAGCAGCCAAGATCCCGGGTTTGGGGTTGGCGAGCAGTACTTC.

The chain employs TRBV28 and TRBJ2-3; 14 nucleotides agree with TRBD2. The CDR3 runs 18 residues. Looked up from germline, CDR1 is MDHEN and CDR2 is SYDVKM. With V trimmed by 5 bases and J by 2 bases, 9 bases remained unmatched. The CDR3: CASSPSRLAGGNTDTQYF. For the CDR3, the DNA is TGTGCCAGCAGTCCCTCGAGACTAGCGGGGGGGAACACAGATACGCAGTATTTT. Together with reference TRBV28 and TRBJ2-3, the CDR3 gives the full variable domain: DVKVTQSSRYLVKRTGEKVFLECVQDMDHENMFWYRQDPGLGLRLIYFSYDVKMKEKGDIPEGYSVSREKKERFSLILESASTNQTSMYLCASSPSRLAGGNTDTQYFGPGTRLTVL.

The chain recombines TRBV20-1 with TRBJ1-2, with a weak D call TRBD1 (5 bases). Trimming pared 0 bases from V and 8 bases from J, leaving 13 bases between. The germline V gene encodes CDR1 DFQATT and CDR2 SNEGSKA (reference sequence). The CDR3 sequence is 13 residues long. DNA for the CDR3: TGCAGTGCTAGAGATCCGAAGGGGTTCGGCTACACCTTC. Amino acids: CSARDPKGFGYTF.

The chain is built from TRBV12-3 or TRBV12-4 and TRBJ1-2; D uncertain. V was pared by 5 bases and J by 5 bases, with 3 bases between. The CDR3 sequence is 10 residues long. DNA of the CDR3: TGTGCCAGCAGTCAATATGGCTACACCTTC. This sequence encodes CASSQYGYTF.

In its sample, this clonotype was seen a few times. DNA of the CDR3: TGTGCCAGCAGCTTTCCGGGACAGATCTATGGCTACACCTTC. It specifies CASSFPGQIYGYTF. The chain carries TRBV7-2 and TRBJ1-2; TRBD1 agrees at 7 bases. V trimming: 3 bases; J trimming: 4 bases; junction bases outside the gene matches: 5. This CDR3 has 14 residues. Germline V CDR1 and CDR2: SGHTA, FQGNSA.

This clonotype was seen more than once but under ten times. This chain uses TRBV11-2 with TRBJ2-5; TRBD2 aligns across 10 bases. The J segment lost 3 bases and the V segment lost 1 base, leaving 5 bases of the junction unmatched. This CDR3 comprises 16 residues. Germline V gene data show CDR1 as SGHAT and CDR2 as FQNNGV. The CDR3 here is CASSLGISGGKETQYF. The CDR3 DNA follows: TGTGCCAGCAGCTTAGGAATTAGCGGGGGGAAAGAGACCCAGTACTTC.

This sequence joins TRBV5-1 and TRBJ2-7, with D unclear. The assigned J gene may be wrong: the sequence end matches TRBJ2-5 better. The CDR3 runs to 13 residues. Germline V lookup: CDR1 SGHRS, CDR2 YFSETQ. In nucleotides, the CDR3 is TGCGCCAGCAGCCCGGTTTCCCTAGAGACCCAGTACTTC. This gives the protein CASSPVSLETQYF.

The rearrangement uses TRBV6-1 and TRBJ2-2; 9 bases align to TRBD1. Trimming at V came to 7 bases and at J to 9 bases, leaving 6 bases not matched to a gene. Germline lookup yields CDR1 MNHNS and CDR2 SASEGT. The CDR3 length is 13 residues. The CDR3 spells CASTPDRGRELFF. The CDR3 region has the DNA TGTGCCAGCACTCCGGACAGGGGCAGGGAGCTGTTTTTT.

This chain joins TRBV7-2 and TRBJ2-1; 8 bases agree with TRBD2. The CDR3 consists of 17 residues. CDR1 is SGHTA, CDR2 FQGNSA, per germline. V dropped 0 bases and J dropped 4; count of bases not matched to a gene: 8. This chain's CDR3 is CASSLASGSPLYNEQFF. CDR3 coding DNA: TGTGCCAGCAGCTTAGCGAGCGGGAGTCCGCTTTACAATGAGCAGTTCTTC.

This clonotype was observed a few times. The V gene is TRBV13, the J gene TRBJ2-3, with unresolved D. The CDR3 covers 13 residues. Germline V CDR1 and CDR2: PRHDT, FYEKMQ (reference sequence). V was pared by 0 bases and J by 7 bases, with 8 bases between. CDR3 bases: TGTGCCAGCAGCTTAGGGCGGTCGAATACGCAGTATTTT. Its protein is CASSLGRSNTQYF.

The chain employs TRBV4-3 and TRBJ1-2; D is possibly TRBD1 (5 bases). The CDR3 is made up of 15 amino acids. The V end was cut by 0 bases, the J end by 4 bases, with 12 bases between. From germline, CDR1 is LGHNA and CDR2 YSLEER. The CDR3, as DNA: TGCGCCAGCAGCCAAGATCAAAGGGGCGCCTATGGCTACACCTTC. Translation: CASSQDQRGAYGYTF.

V usage is TRBV7-2 and J usage is TRBJ2-1; TRBD2 agrees at 8 bases. The trim removed 1 base at V and 8 bases at J, leaving 10 bases unmatched. The length of the CDR3 is 16 residues. Germline-derived CDR1 and CDR2 are SGHTA and FQGNSA. In DNA, the CDR3 is TGTGCCAGCAGCTTAGTCGGGGGGGGGCGCGGAGATGAGCAGTTCTTC. Residues: CASSLVGGGRGDEQFF.

On this clonotype: At one of its ends the junction is not consistent with the germline gene, which may arise from a read error. The chain links TRBV4-2 to TRBJ2-7; 9 bases map to TRBD2. This CDR3 has 18 residues. Per the germline V gene, CDR1 is LGHNA and CDR2 is YNFKEQ. DNA of the CDR3: TGTGCCGGCAGCCAAGATCATTCTTCTAGCGGGGTGTCCTACGAGCAGTACTTC. Its translation is CAGSQDHSSSGVSYEQYF.

The chain links TRBV12-3 or TRBV12-4 to TRBJ2-4, with 10 bases identical to TRBD1. CDR3 size: 12 residues. J was trimmed by 15 bases and V by 5 bases; bases with no gene match: 7. The DNA of the CDR3 is TGTGCCAGCAGTGCCCGACAGGGGGCGTCGTACTTC. Translating it yields CASSARQGASYF.